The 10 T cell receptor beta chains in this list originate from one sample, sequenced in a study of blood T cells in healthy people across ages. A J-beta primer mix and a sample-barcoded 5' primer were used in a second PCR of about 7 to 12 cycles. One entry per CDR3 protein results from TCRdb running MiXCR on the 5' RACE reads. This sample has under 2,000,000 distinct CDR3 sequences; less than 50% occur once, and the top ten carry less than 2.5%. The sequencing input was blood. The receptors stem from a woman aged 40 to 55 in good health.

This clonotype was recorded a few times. CDR3 nucleotide sequence: TGCAGAGCGGGGGACCCTCGAGAGACCCAGTACTTC. Its translation: CRAGDPRETQYF. The chain combines TRBV29-1 with TRBJ2-5; 8 nucleotides line up with TRBD2. The germline V gene encodes CDR1 SQVTM and CDR2 ANQGSEA. The CDR3 length is 12 residues.

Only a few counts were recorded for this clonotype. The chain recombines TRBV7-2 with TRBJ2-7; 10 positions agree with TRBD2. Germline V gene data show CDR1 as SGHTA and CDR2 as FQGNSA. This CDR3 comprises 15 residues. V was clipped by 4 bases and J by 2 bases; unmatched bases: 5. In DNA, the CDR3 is TGTGCCAGCAGCTCCCCCAGCGGGGGGGCCTACGAGCAGTACTTC. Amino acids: CASSSPSGGAYEQYF.

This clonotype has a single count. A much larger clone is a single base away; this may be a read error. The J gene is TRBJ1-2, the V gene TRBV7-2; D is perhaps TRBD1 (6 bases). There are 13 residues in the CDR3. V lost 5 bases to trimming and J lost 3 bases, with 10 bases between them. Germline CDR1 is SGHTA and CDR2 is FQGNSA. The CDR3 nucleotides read TGTGCCAGCAGCCAACAGGGCCACTATGGCTACACCTTC. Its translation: CASSQQGHYGYTF. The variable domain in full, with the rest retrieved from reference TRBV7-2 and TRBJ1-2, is GAGVSQSPSNKVTEKGKDVELRCDPISGHTALYWYRQSLGQGLEFLIYFQGNSAPDKSGLPSDRFSAERTGGSVSTLTIQRTQQEDSAVYLCASSQQGHYGYTFGSGTRLTVV.

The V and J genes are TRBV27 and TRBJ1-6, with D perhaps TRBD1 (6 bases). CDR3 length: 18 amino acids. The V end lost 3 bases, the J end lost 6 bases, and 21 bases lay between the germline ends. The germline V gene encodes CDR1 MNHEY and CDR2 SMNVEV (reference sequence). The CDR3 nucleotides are TGTGCCAGCAGTTTTTGGTCCGACTGGACAGCGCGTAATTCACCCCTCCACTTT. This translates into CASSFWSDWTARNSPLHF.

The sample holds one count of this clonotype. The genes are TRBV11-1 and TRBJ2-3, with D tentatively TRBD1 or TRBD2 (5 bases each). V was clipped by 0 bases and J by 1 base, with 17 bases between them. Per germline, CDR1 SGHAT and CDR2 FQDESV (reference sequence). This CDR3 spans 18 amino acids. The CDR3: CASSLAGRYQTGTDTQYF. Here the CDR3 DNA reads TGTGCCAGCAGCTTAGCGGGACGATATCAAACGGGCACAGATACGCAGTATTTT.

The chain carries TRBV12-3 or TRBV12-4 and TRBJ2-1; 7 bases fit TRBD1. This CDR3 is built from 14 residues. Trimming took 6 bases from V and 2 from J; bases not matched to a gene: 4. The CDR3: CASRGQITYNEQFF. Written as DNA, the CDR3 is TGTGCCAGCAGGGGACAGATCACCTACAATGAGCAGTTCTTC.

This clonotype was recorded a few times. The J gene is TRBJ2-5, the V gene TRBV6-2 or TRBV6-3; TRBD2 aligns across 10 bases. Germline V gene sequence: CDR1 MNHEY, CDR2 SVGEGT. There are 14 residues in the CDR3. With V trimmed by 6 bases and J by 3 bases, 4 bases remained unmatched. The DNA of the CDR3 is TGTGCCAGCAGACCTAGCGGGGGCAAAGAGACCCAGTACTTC. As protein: CASRPSGGKETQYF.

The CDR3 spells CASAPGGDRSNEQFF. In DNA, the CDR3 is TGTGCCAGCGCCCCGGGGGGGGACAGGTCGAATGAGCAGTTCTTC. This chain links TRBV21-1 with TRBJ2-1; the D segment call TRBD1 is taken from the table without a DNA check. TRBV21-1 has pseudogene status. The CDR3 runs 15 residues.

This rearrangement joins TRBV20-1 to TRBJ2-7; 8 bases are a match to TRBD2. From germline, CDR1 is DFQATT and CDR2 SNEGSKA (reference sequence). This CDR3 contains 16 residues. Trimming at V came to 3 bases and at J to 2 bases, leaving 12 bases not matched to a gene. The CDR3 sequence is CSASLGGGRSAYEQYF. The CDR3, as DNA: TGCAGTGCTAGCTTGGGCGGGGGGCGTTCGGCCTACGAGCAGTACTTC.

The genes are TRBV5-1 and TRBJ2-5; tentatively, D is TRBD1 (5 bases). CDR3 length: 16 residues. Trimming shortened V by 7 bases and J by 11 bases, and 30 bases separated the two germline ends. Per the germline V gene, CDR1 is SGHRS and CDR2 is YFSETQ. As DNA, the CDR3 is TGCGCCAGCGCTTGGGGTCTCGACAGACGTTTCTACGAACAGTACTTC. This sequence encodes CASAWGLDRRFYEQYF.